Shown below are 21 T cell receptor beta chains from a single sample sequenced in a study of blood T cell repertoires in COVID-19. Sequencing used immunoSEQ multiplex PCR; TCRdb keeps in-frame clones, though not all of them. The sample holds about 330,000 clones, 86% seen once. The sample consisted of peripheral blood. Source of these receptors: a woman in her 50s with acute or convalescent COVID-19.

To note about this clone: Other nucleotide sequences in the sample specify the same CDR3. This chain uses TRBV2 with TRBJ2-7; a weak D match, TRBD2 (5 bases). V lost 6 bases, J lost 1 base, and 7 bases lay in between. The CDR3 has 12 residues. The germline gives CDR1 SNHLY, CDR2 FYNNEI. CDR3 residues: CASRGGSYEQYF. In nucleotides, the CDR3 is TGTGCCAGCAGGGGCGGGTCCTACGAGCAGTACTTC.

The chain uses TRBV3-1 (or the pseudogene TRBV3-2) and TRBJ1-3; D is perhaps TRBD1 (6 bases). The germline V gene has CDR1 LGHDT and CDR2 YNNKEL (reference sequence). Trimming shortened V by 1 base and J by 8 bases, and 9 bases separated the two germline ends. The CDR3 loop spans 13 amino acids. Here the CDR3 reads CASSQAQGDTIYF. The DNA for the CDR3 is TGTGCCAGCAGCCAAGCACAGGGCGACACCATATATTTT.

The genes are TRBV9 and TRBJ2-7; TRBD2 might be the D (6 bases). The V gene's germline CDR1 is SGDLS and CDR2 YYNGEE. Trimming stripped 4 bases from V and 1 base from J, with 12 bases between. This CDR3 is built from 14 residues. CDR3 amino acids: CASSLTGSSYEQYF. CDR3 sequence (DNA): TGTGCCAGCAGCTTGACCGGGAGTTCCTACGAGCAGTACTTC.

V usage is TRBV7-2 and J usage is TRBJ2-2; a possible D gene is TRBD2 (6 bases). CDR3 length: 13 residues. The germline V gene encodes CDR1 SGHTA and CDR2 FQGNSA. V was pared by 11 bases and J by 6 bases, with 16 bases between. The CDR3 region has the DNA TGTGCCGGTGCCACCGGGAGCCCCGGGGAGCTGTTTTTT. Translated, it gives CAGATGSPGELFF.

The sample holds many counts of this clone. The rearrangement links TRBV2 to TRBJ1-2; no clear D gene. The CDR3 runs to 11 residues. Per germline, CDR1 SNHLY and CDR2 FYNNEI. Between the trimmed V and J ends, which lost 6 bases and 4 bases, there was a span of 6 bases. The CDR3, as DNA: TGTGCCAGCAGGGGCTCCTATGGCTACACCTTC. It translates to CASRGSYGYTF.

The chain is built from TRBV3-1 (or the pseudogene TRBV3-2) and TRBJ2-2, with 8 bases lining up with TRBD2. V dropped 1 base and J dropped 4; count of bases not matched to a gene: 5. Germline CDR1 reads LGHDT; CDR2 reads YNNKEL (reference sequence). The CDR3 spans 16 residues. This CDR3 is CASSQGGRSGTGELFF. CDR3 bases: TGTGCCAGCAGCCAAGGCGGGAGGAGTGGCACCGGGGAGCTGTTTTTT.

This clone was counted between two and nine times. This chain uses TRBV3-1 (or the pseudogene TRBV3-2) with TRBJ2-2; 10 positions match TRBD1. CDR1 is LGHDT and CDR2 is YNNKEL in the germline V gene (reference sequence). V gave up 6 bases and J gave up 8 bases; unmatched junction bases: 12. CDR3 length: 16 residues. CDR3 DNA: TGTGCCAGCAGTCCTCCTTCGACAGGGGGCAAGGGGGAGCTGTTTTTT. Translated: CASSPPSTGGKGELFF.

The chain couples TRBV6-5 to TRBJ2-5; D possibly corresponds to TRBD2 (5 bases). The CDR3 is 14 amino acids. Trimming stripped 6 bases from V and 9 bases from J, with 20 bases between. CDR1 MNHEY and CDR2 SVGAGI come from the germline V gene. CDR3 in DNA: TGTGCCAGCAGCCTTAGGACTGAGGTCGGGTCCCAGTACTTC. This codes for CASSLRTEVGSQYF.

The J gene is TRBJ1-2, the V gene TRBV19; D is unresolved. CDR1 LNHDA and CDR2 SQIVND come from the germline V gene (reference sequence). The V end lost 7 bases, the J end lost 5 bases, and 17 bases lay between the germline ends. CDR3 length: 14 residues. As DNA, the CDR3 is TGTGCCAGTAAGGCAAGGAGGACCGATTATGGCTACACCTTC. Amino acid sequence: CASKARRTDYGYTF.

The rearrangement joins TRBV5-4 to TRBJ2-4, with a tentative D call TRBD2 (6 bases). Per the germline V gene, CDR1 is SGHNT and CDR2 is YYREEE (reference sequence). The V and J ends lost 0 bases and 0 bases respectively, with 16 bases between them. This CDR3 is built from 18 residues. The CDR3 reads CASSLELAGSPAKNIQYF. The DNA for the CDR3 is TGTGCCAGCAGCTTGGAACTAGCAGGTAGTCCAGCCAAAAACATTCAGTACTTC.

The chain joins TRBV19 to TRBJ2-7; TRBD2 matches at 9 bases. CDR1 and CDR2 from the germline V gene are LNHDA and SQIVND (reference sequence). The CDR3 contains 15 residues. J gave up 3 bases and V 5 bases, and 8 bases lay outside the gene matches. This CDR3 is CASSLSSGASYEQYF. Written as DNA, the CDR3 is TGTGCCAGTAGTCTGTCTAGCGGGGCGAGCTACGAGCAGTACTTC.

The rearrangement joins TRBV29-1 to TRBJ1-1; D unresolved. This CDR3 has 11 residues. Trimming removed 7 bases at V and 1 base at J, with 7 bases between. Germline CDR1 reads SQVTM; CDR2 reads ANQGSEA. The CDR3 DNA reads TGCAGCGGTGTTAGGAACACTGAAGCTTTCTTT. Its protein is CSGVRNTEAFF.

This clone was detected once. The V gene is TRBV19, the J gene TRBJ2-3; possible D gene TRBD2, 6 bases. Trimming left V 6 bases short and J 4 bases short, with 8 bases between. This CDR3 spans 12 amino acids. Germline V gene data show CDR1 as LNHDA and CDR2 as SQIVND (reference sequence). The CDR3, as DNA: TGTGCCAGTAGGGGGAGGCCAGATACGCAGTATTTT. The encoded protein is CASRGRPDTQYF.

This rearrangement joins TRBV5-1 to TRBJ1-4, with 8 bases that match TRBD1. The CDR3 runs 15 residues. V lost 4 bases and J lost 8; bases outside the gene matches: 10. Looked up from germline, CDR1 is SGHRS and CDR2 is YFSETQ. CDR3 sequence (DNA): TGCGCCAGCAGCCCCAGGACAGGGCAGTACGAAAAACTGTTTTTT. This codes for CASSPRTGQYEKLFF.

The chain couples TRBV5-5 to TRBJ1-5, with TRBD1 matching 7 bases. Germline V CDR1 and CDR2: SGHKS, YYEKEE (reference sequence). V dropped 4 bases and J dropped 0; count of bases not matched to a gene: 7. The CDR3 sequence is 16 residues long. In DNA, the CDR3 is TGTGCCAGCAGCCCCCGGGACAGACATAGCAATCAGCCCCAGCATTTT. As protein: CASSPRDRHSNQPQHF. Complete variable domain (other parts from reference TRBV5-5 and TRBJ1-5): DAGVTQSPTHLIKTRGQQVTLRCSPISGHKSVSWYQQVLGQGPQFIFQYYEKEERGRGNFPDRFSARQFPNYSSELNVNALLLGDSALYLCASSPRDRHSNQPQHFGDGTRLSIL.

This CDR3 reads CASSRPREASNEQFF. The CDR3 nucleotides read TGTGCCAGCAGCCGCCCCCGGGAGGCCTCAAATGAGCAGTTCTTC. The chain carries TRBV4-2 and TRBJ2-1; TRBD2 matches at 7 bases. The CDR3 covers 15 residues. Losses at the gene ends were 4 bases for V and 7 bases for J; bases not matched to a gene: 10. Per germline, CDR1 LGHNA and CDR2 YNFKEQ.

This chain links TRBV5-8 with TRBJ1-4; 11 nucleotides match TRBD1. The CDR3 consists of 16 residues. V shed 0 bases and J 8 bases; nucleotides not matched to a gene: 6. Per germline, CDR1 SGHTS and CDR2 YDEGEE. The CDR3 loop reads CASSLGTGGRGEKLFF. In DNA form, the CDR3 reads TGTGCCAGCAGCTTGGGGACAGGGGGCCGTGGGGAAAAACTGTTTTTT.

The J gene is TRBJ2-1, the V gene TRBV20-1; D may be TRBD2 (5 bases). Germline V lookup: CDR1 DFQATT, CDR2 SNEGSKA (reference sequence). The CDR3 spans 12 residues. Trimming pared 3 bases from V and 8 bases from J, leaving 11 bases between. The CDR3 reads CSASLGMDEQFF. The CDR3 DNA is TGCAGTGCTAGTCTCGGGATGGATGAGCAGTTCTTC.

The chain is built from TRBV28 and TRBJ2-3; TRBD1 aligns across 8 bases. Germline V gives CDR1 MDHEN, CDR2 SYDVKM. The CDR3 is 18 residues long. Unmatched junction bases numbered 18, after V lost 4 bases and J lost 6 bases. DNA of the CDR3: TGTGCCAGCAGTTCATCCGGGACAGGACAACTGGGGTACGATACGCAGTATTTT. The encoded protein is CASSSSGTGQLGYDTQYF.

This chain connects TRBV10-3 to TRBJ2-1; 7 positions agree with TRBD1. V lost 2 bases to trimming and J lost 5 bases; unmatched junction nucleotides: 9. The germline gives CDR1 ENHRY, CDR2 SYGVKD. The CDR3 consists of 16 residues. CDR3 protein: CAISETPGTAHNEQFF. CDR3 in DNA: TGTGCCATCAGTGAGACACCCGGGACAGCTCACAATGAGCAGTTCTTC.

The chain employs TRBV19 and TRBJ1-2; a weak D match, TRBD1 (5 bases). There are 14 residues in the CDR3. Trimming shortened V by 3 bases and J by 6 bases, and 14 bases separated the two germline ends. Germline-derived CDR1 and CDR2 are LNHDA and SQIVND (reference sequence). The DNA for the CDR3 is TGTGCCAGTAGTATTTTACAGGAAGAGGATGGCTACACCTTC. It translates to CASSILQEEDGYTF.